This T cell receptor beta chain was documented in a study of tumor-infiltrating lymphocytes in primary liver carcinoma. A constant-region primer primed TCR beta cDNA synthesis from around 500 ng of total RNA. Slightly modified ARM-PCR served as the procedure for the TCR beta libraries. These libraries came from three rounds of nested multiplex PCR. Rounds one and two of PCR, each of about 10 cycles, were primed with TRBV1-TRBV30 forward primers and a C-beta reverse primer. TCRdb recomputed calls from the multiplex PCR reads with MiXCR, one row per CDR3 protein. The sample has about 21,000 distinct CDR3 sequences, about 75% seen once. Total RNA and DNA came together from roughly 20-30 mg of bulk tissue without cell sorting. With chronic HBV infection, the patients were also treatment-naive. This CDR3 is 16 amino acids long. Looked up from germline, CDR1 is MDHEN and CDR2 is SYDVKM. Trimming shortened V by 7 bases and J by 6 bases, and 21 bases separated the two germline ends.

The rearrangement uses TRBV28 and TRBJ2-2; D may be TRBD1 or TRBD2 (6 bases each). This clonotype was sampled from a woman aged 25 to 39 with primary liver carcinoma and hepatitis B virus infection. The sequencing sample was made of liver tumor tissue from sampling region 1. Indicated subset: tumor region T1, superior pole. The CDR3: CASNPWDKGLAGELFF. For the CDR3, the DNA is TGTGCCAGCAATCCGTGGGACAAGGGACTGGCCGGGGAGCTGTTTTTT. Full variable domain (remainder filled in from reference TRBV28 and TRBJ2-2): DVKVTQSSRYLVKRTGEKVFLECVQDMDHENMFWYRQDPGLGLRLIYFSYDVKMKEKGDIPEGYSVSREKKERFSLILESASTNQTSMYLCASNPWDKGLAGELFFGEGSRLTVL.